The subject of this entry is one TCR beta chain. Its antigen is currently unknown. This sample was taken from a study of blood T cells in healthy people across ages. A second PCR of 7 to 11 cycles used a sample-barcoded 5' primer and a J-beta primer mix. In TCRdb, the 5' RACE reads were re-called with MiXCR into one record per CDR3 protein. The data contain approximately 780,000 distinct CDR3 sequences, roughly 25% of them singletons. This CDR3 has 13 amino acids. Study conclusions and caveats: Diversity estimates drawn from one million T cells were deemed underestimates.

This sample was also put to use in a study of T cells of mothers and their children. Per that paper: The study recruited three healthy Caucasian mothers and their six children as donors. Reads recorded for TCR beta CDR3 numbered over 9.5 million per mother and several million per child. The shaping of TCR recombination output by thymic selection is similar in related and unrelated pairs.

This sequence joins TRBV12-3 or TRBV12-4 and TRBJ2-5, with D possibly being TRBD2 (7 bases). The assigned J gene may be wrong: the sequence end matches TRBJ2-7 better. This TCR was recovered from a boy between 10 and 17 years old in good health. Sequencing was done on a sample of blood. CDR3 sequence: CASSWGGPYEQYF. For the CDR3, the DNA is TGTGCCAGCAGTTGGGGGGGGCCCTACGAGCAGTACTTC.